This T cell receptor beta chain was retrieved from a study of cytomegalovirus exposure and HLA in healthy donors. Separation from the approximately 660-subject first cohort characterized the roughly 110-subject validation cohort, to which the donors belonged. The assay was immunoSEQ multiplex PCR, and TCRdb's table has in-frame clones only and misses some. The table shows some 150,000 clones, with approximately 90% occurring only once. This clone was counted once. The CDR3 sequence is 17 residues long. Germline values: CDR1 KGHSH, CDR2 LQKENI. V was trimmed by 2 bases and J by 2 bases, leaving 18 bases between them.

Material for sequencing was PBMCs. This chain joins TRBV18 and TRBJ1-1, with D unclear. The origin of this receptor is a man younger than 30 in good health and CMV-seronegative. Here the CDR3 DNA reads TGTGCCAGCTCACCAGGTGGCGCGACGACTTTCAACACTGAAGCTTTCTTT. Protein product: CASSPGGATTFNTEAFF.